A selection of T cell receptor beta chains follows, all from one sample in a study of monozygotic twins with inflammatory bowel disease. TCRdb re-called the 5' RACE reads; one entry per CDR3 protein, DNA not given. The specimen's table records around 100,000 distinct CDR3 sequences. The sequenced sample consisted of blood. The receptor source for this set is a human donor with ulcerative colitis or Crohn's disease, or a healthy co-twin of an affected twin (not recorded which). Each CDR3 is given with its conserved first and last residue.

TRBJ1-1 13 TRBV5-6 CASVFGGETEAFF
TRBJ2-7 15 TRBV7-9 CASSLSTGLKNEQYF
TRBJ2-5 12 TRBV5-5 CASSIMSETQYF
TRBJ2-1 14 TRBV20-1 CSACRDSRGDEQFF
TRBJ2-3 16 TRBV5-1 CASSLGVRGGTDTQYF
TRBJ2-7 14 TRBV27 CASSLTQTSYEQYF
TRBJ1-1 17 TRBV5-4 CASSYIDTRLRNTEAFF
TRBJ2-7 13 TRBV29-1 CSISEYLSYEQYF
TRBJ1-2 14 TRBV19 CASSGPERGSGYTF
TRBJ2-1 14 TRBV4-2 CASSPGGGVDEQFF
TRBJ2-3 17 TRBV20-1 CSARRATSGRRLDTQYF
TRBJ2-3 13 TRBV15 CATKQGSTDTQYF
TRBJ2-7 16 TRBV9 CASSLNHLDSTYEQYF
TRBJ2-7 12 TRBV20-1 CSARGTRGEQYF
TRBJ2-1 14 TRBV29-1 CSVEDRSDYNEQFF
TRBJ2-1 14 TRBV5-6 CASSFGTAYNEQFF
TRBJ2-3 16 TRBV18 CASSPVPGAKTDTQYF
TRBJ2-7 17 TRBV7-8 CASSPPGRGGTSYEQYF
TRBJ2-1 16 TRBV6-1 CASSRQSGSSYNEQFF
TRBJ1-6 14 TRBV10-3 CAISLDRDHSPLHF
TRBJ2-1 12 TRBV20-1 CSARDWGGEQFF
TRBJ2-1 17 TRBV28 CASSSNLAETVYNEQFF
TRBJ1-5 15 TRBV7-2 CASSSWGGNNQPQHF
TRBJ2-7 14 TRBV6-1 CASSKGRGRYEQYF
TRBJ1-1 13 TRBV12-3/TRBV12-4 CASSPGGNTEAFF
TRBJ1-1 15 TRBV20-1 CSASKDSRSHTEAFF
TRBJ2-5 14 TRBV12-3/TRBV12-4 CASSLVPGPETQYF
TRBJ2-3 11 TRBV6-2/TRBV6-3 CASRDGDTQYF
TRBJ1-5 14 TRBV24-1 CATSEGTVNQPQHF
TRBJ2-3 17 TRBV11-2 CASSLKTSGGATDTQYF
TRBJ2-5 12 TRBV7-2 CASSLPGPTQYF
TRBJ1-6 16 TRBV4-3 CASSQEVLGSNSPLHF
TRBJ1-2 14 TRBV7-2 CASSEGASAYGYTF
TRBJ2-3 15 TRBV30 CAYAEGLAGADTQYF
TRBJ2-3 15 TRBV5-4 CASNNRDTYTDTQYF
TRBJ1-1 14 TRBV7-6 CASSLTGMNTEAFF
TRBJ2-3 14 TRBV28 CASSRDVYTDTQYF
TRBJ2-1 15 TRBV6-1 CASSVDGTVYNEQFF
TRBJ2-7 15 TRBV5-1 CASSLQQAGESKQYF
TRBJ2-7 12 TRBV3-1 CASSQLGHGQYF
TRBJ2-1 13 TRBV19 CASSARSSAEQFF
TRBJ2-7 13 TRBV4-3 CASSERGGYEQYF
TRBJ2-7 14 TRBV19 CASSTGTVAYEQYF